The source of this T cell receptor beta chain is a study of OX40 agonist ivuxolimab in advanced cancers. Autoimmune disease history or systemic immunosuppression led to patient exclusion. The data were produced by immunoSEQ multiplex PCR, yet TCRdb's version contains in-frame clones alone and is incomplete. The data hold more than 70,000 clones, with approximately 90% observed a single time. The sequences come from CD4+ or CD8+ T cells sorted from blood, collected in a trial of the OX40 agonist ivuxolimab. The receptor was derived from an adult with an advanced solid tumor such as melanoma, head and neck, liver or kidney cancer.

For the CDR3, the DNA is TGCGCCAGCAGCTTAACCGGGACAGGGAACCATGGCTACACCTTC. Translation gives CASSLTGTGNHGYTF. The chain has TRBV5-1 and TRBJ1-2, with TRBD1 identical over 9 bases. CDR1 and CDR2 (germline): SGHRS, YFSETQ. This CDR3 region has 15 residues. J was trimmed by 6 bases and V by 2 bases; bases with no gene match: 8.